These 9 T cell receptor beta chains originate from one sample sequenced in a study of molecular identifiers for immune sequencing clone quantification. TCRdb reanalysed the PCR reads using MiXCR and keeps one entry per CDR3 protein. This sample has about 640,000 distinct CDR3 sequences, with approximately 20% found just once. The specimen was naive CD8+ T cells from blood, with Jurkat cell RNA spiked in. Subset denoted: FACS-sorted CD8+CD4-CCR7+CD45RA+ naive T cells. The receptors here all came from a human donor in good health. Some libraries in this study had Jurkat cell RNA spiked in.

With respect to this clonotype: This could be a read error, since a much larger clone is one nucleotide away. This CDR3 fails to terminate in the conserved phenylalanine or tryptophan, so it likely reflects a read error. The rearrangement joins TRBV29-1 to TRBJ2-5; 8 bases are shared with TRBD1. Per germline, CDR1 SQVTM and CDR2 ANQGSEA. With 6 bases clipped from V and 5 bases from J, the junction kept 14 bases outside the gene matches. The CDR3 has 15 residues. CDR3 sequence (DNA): TGCAGCGTGAACGGACAGGGCGGATTCGGGGAGACCCAGTACTCC. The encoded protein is CSVNGQGGFGETQYS.

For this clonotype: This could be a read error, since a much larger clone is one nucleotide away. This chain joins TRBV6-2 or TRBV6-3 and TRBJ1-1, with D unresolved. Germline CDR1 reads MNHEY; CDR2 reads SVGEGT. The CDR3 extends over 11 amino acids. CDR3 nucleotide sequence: TGTGCCTGCAGTTACCCTACTTTGACCCGCTTT. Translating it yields CACSYPTLTRF.

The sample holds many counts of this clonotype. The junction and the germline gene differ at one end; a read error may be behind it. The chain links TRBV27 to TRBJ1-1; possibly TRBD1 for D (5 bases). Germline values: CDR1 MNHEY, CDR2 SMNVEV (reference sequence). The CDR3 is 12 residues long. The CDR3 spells CASSWDRVALNF. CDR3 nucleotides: TGTGCCAGCAGCTGGGACCGGGTTGCCCTCAATTTT.

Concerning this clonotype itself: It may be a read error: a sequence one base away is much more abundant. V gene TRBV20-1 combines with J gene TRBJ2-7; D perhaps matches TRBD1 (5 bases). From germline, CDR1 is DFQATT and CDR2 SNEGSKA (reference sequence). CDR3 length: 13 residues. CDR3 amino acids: CSATPDDSYEQCF. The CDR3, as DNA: TGCAGTGCTACTCCCGACGACAGCTACGAGCAGTGCTTC.

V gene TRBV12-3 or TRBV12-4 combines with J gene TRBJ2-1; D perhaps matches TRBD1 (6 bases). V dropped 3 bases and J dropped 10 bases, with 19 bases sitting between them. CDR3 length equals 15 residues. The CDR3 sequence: CASSLKPGHSDEQFF. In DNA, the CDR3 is TGTGCCAGCAGTTTGAAGCCGGGACACTCTGACGAGCAGTTCTTC.

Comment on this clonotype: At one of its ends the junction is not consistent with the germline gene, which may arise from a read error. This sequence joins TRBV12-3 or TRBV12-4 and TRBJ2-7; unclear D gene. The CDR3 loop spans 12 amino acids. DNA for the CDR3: TGTGCCAGCAGTTCCGTACCCTACGAGCTGTACTTC. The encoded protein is CASSSVPYELYF.

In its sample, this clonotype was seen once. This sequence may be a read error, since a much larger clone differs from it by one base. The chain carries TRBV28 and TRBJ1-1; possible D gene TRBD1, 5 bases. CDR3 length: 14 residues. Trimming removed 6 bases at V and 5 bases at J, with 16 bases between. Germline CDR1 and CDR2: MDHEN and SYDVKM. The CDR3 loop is CASRSDGGRTEAFF. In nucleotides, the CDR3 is TGTGCCAGCAGATCCGACGGGGGGAGGACTGAAGCTTTCTTT. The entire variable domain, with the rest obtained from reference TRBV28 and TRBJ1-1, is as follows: DVKVTQSSRYLVKRTGEKVFLECVQDMDHENMFWYRQDPGLGLRLIYFSYDVKMKEKGDIPEGYSVSREKKERFSLILESASTNQTSMYLCASRSDGGRTEAFFGQGTRLTVV.

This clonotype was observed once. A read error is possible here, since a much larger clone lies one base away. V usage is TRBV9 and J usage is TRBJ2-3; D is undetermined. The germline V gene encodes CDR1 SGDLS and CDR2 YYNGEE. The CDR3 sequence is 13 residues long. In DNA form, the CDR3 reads TGTGCCGGCAGCGTAGCTACTTTAGATACGCAGTATTTT. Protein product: CAGSVATLDTQYF.

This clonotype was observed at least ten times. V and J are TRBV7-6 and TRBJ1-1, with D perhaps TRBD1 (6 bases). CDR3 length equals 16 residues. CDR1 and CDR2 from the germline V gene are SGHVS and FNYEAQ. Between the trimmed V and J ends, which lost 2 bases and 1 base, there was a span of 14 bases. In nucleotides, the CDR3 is TGTGCCAGCAGCTTAACAGGGATTTGGAGGAACACTGAAGCTTTCTTT. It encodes CASSLTGIWRNTEAFF.